The 14 T cell receptor beta chains below were found in one sample sequenced in a study of CD4+ T cells in melanoma. The table came from immunoSEQ multiplex PCR; TCRdb's copy has only in-frame clones and leaves some out. Of more than 90,000 clones in the sample, approximately 92% were seen once. The sequenced sample was peripheral blood. The origin of the receptors is a human donor with melanoma.

The rearrangement joins TRBV11-2 to TRBJ2-1, with D tentatively TRBD2 (6 bases). The CDR3 is 13 residues long. The germline CDR1 and CDR2 sequences are SGHAT and FQNNGV. Trimming removed 5 bases from V and 5 bases from J, with 10 bases in between. CDR3 bases: TGTGCCAGCAGCCAGGGACTCAACAATGAGCAGTTCTTC. Translation: CASSQGLNNEQFF. Using reference TRBV11-2 and TRBJ2-1 for the parts outside the CDR3, the full variable domain is EAGVAQSPRYKIIEKRQSVAFWCNPISGHATLYWYQQILGQGPKLLIQFQNNGVVDDSQLPKDRFSAERLKGVDSTLKIQPAKLEDSAVYLCASSQGLNNEQFFGPGTRLTVL.

This chain joins TRBV20-1 and TRBJ2-5, with 7 bases matching TRBD2. The CDR3 is 11 amino acids. Germline lookup yields CDR1 DFQATT and CDR2 SNEGSKA (reference sequence). The CDR3 coding sequence is TGCAGCGGGACTATTGATGAGACCCAGTACTTC. This gives the protein CSGTIDETQYF.

The chain is built from TRBV30 and TRBJ2-7; TRBD2 aligns across 9 bases. The CDR3 totals 16 residues. V gave up 2 bases and J gave up 4 bases; unmatched junction bases: 12. CDR1 is GTSNPN and CDR2 is SVGIG in the germline V gene (reference sequence). The CDR3 DNA follows: TGTGCCTGGAGTCCAGGGCGGGGGGGGGTCCGTTACGAGCAGTACTTC. Its translation is CAWSPGRGGVRYEQYF.

This chain joins TRBV29-1 and TRBJ1-1, with a weak D call TRBD1 (5 bases). The CDR3 contains 12 residues. The germline V gene has CDR1 SQVTM and CDR2 ANQGSEA. V was trimmed by 3 bases and J by 4 bases, leaving 9 bases between them. CDR3 bases: TGCAGCGTTGACGGGGGATTCACTGAAGCTTTCTTT. Protein: CSVDGGFTEAFF.

The chain has TRBV5-1 and TRBJ2-2, with TRBD2 as a possible D gene (6 bases). V gave up 0 bases and J gave up 4 bases, with 13 bases separating them. CDR1 and CDR2 (germline): SGHRS, YFSETQ. The CDR3 runs 16 residues. CDR3 amino acids: CASSLEGTYSTGELFF. The CDR3 DNA reads as TGCGCCAGCAGCTTGGAAGGGACTTACTCCACCGGGGAGCTGTTTTTT.

The CDR3 bases are TGTGCCAGCAGCTTTGGCAACCCCTACGAGCAGTACTTC. Encoded protein: CASSFGNPYEQYF. The V call is TRBV7-2, the J call TRBJ2-7; D is unresolved. Trimming removed 3 bases from V and 2 bases from J, with 8 bases in between. The germline CDR1 and CDR2 sequences are SGHTA and FQGNSA. This CDR3 region has 13 residues.

The chain has TRBV7-9 and TRBJ2-5, with 10 bases that match TRBD1. Germline V gives CDR1 SEHNR, CDR2 FQNEAQ (reference sequence). There are 15 residues in the CDR3. Trimming at V came to 7 bases and at J to 5 bases, leaving 10 bases not matched to a gene. The CDR3 region is CASTAYGTGVETQYF. CDR3 sequence (DNA): TGTGCCAGCACTGCCTACGGGACAGGGGTCGAGACCCAGTACTTC.

This chain uses TRBV7-3 with TRBJ2-3; D gene uncertain. CDR1 is SGHTA, CDR2 FQGTGA, per germline. V was shortened by 5 bases and J by 0 bases, with 12 bases between the two germline ends. The CDR3 sequence is 15 residues long. CDR3 nucleotides: TGTGCCAGCAGCCCCGGGCTGATAAGCACAGATACGCAGTATTTT. The encoded protein is CASSPGLISTDTQYF.

The gene calls are TRBV11-3 and TRBJ2-2, with D possibly being TRBD1 (6 bases). From germline, CDR1 is SGHNT and CDR2 YENEEA. The CDR3 is 15 amino acids. Trimming stripped 2 bases from V and 4 bases from J, with 11 bases between. The CDR3, as DNA: TGTGCCAGCAGCTTACAGGGGCAGGGCACCGGGGAGCTGTTTTTT. This encodes CASSLQGQGTGELFF. The variable domain in full, with the rest retrieved from reference TRBV11-3 and TRBJ2-2, is EAGVVQSPRYKIIEKKQPVAFWCNPISGHNTLYWYLQNLGQGPELLIRYENEEAVDDSQLPKDRFSAERLKGVDSTLKIQPAELGDSAVYLCASSLQGQGTGELFFGEGSRLTVL.

This clone was observed a handful of times. V is TRBV19 and J is TRBJ2-1, with D possibly being TRBD1 (7 bases). The germline V gene has CDR1 LNHDA and CDR2 SQIVND (reference sequence). Trimming stripped 6 bases from V and 9 bases from J, with 18 bases between. This CDR3 is built from 14 residues. The CDR3 loop reads CASSPQGGQTEQFF. The CDR3 DNA follows: TGTGCCAGTAGCCCTCAGGGGGGACAGACTGAGCAGTTCTTC.

The chain couples TRBV19 to TRBJ1-6; no firm D call. The CDR3 is 14 residues long. With 4 bases removed from V and 10 bases from J, the gap between germline ends came to 14 bases. Germline CDR1 reads LNHDA; CDR2 reads SQIVND (reference sequence). The CDR3 DNA is TGTGCCAGTAGTAGCTTGGCAGGTCAATCACCCCTCCACTTT. Its protein is CASSSLAGQSPLHF. Using reference TRBV19 and TRBJ1-6 for the parts outside the CDR3, the full variable domain is DGGITQSPKYLFRKEGQNVTLSCEQNLNHDAMYWYRQDPGQGLRLIYYSQIVNDFQKGDIAEGYSVSREKKESFPLTVTSAQKNPTAFYLCASSSLAGQSPLHFGNGTRLTVT.

This rearrangement joins TRBV5-6 to TRBJ1-1; D possibly corresponds to TRBD1 (6 bases). The CDR3 runs to 16 residues. Between the trimmed V and J ends, which lost 1 base and 5 bases, there was a span of 18 bases. Germline loops: CDR1 SGHDT, CDR2 YYEEEE. The CDR3 bases are TGTGCCAGCAGCTTGTTGGCAGGGGAGTATGAGACTGAAGCTTTCTTT. This gives the protein CASSLLAGEYETEAFF.

The chain has TRBV19 and TRBJ2-2, with D tentatively TRBD1 (6 bases). CDR3 length: 14 residues. The germline V and J ends were trimmed by 5 bases and 7 bases, with 14 bases remaining between them. From germline, CDR1 is LNHDA and CDR2 SQIVND (reference sequence). DNA for the CDR3: TGTGCCAGTAGTGCCGGACAGCGACGCGGGGAGCTGTTTTTT. The encoded protein is CASSAGQRRGELFF. Full variable domain (rest looked up from reference TRBV19 and TRBJ2-2): DGGITQSPKYLFRKEGQNVTLSCEQNLNHDAMYWYRQDPGQGLRLIYYSQIVNDFQKGDIAEGYSVSREKKESFPLTVTSAQKNPTAFYLCASSAGQRRGELFFGEGSRLTVL.

The V and J genes are TRBV28 and TRBJ2-7; 7 positions agree with TRBD2. J was trimmed by 1 base and V by 7 bases; bases with no gene match: 10. The CDR3 length is 15 residues. The germline gives CDR1 MDHEN, CDR2 SYDVKM. The chain's CDR3 is CASTVSTSLSYEQYF. CDR3 coding DNA: TGTGCCAGCACCGTATCGACTAGCTTATCCTACGAGCAGTACTTC.